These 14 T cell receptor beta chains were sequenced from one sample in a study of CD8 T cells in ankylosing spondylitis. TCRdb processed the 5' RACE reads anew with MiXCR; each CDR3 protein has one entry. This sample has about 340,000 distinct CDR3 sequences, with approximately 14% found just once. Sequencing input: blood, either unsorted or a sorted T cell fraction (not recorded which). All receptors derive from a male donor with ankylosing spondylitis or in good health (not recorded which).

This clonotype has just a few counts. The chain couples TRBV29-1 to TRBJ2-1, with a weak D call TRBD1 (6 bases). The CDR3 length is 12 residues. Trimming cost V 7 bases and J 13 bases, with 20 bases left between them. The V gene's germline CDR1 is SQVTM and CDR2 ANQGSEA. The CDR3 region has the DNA TGCAGCGCCACTTACAACAGGGCATTTCAGTTCTTC. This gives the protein CSATYNRAFQFF.

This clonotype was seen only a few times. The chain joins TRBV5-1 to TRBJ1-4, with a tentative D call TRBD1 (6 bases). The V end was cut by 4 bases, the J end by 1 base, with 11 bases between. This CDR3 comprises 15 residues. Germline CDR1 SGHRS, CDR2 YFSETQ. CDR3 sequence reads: CASSVTGRTNEKLFF. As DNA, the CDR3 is TGCGCCAGCAGCGTCACAGGGAGAACTAATGAAAAACTGTTTTTT.

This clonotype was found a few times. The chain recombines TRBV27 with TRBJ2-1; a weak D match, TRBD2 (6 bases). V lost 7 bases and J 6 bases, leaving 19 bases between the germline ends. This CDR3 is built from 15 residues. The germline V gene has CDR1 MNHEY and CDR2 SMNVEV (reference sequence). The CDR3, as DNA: TGTGCCAGCAACCGAGCCGCCGGGACTCTCAATGAGCAGTTCTTC. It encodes CASNRAAGTLNEQFF.

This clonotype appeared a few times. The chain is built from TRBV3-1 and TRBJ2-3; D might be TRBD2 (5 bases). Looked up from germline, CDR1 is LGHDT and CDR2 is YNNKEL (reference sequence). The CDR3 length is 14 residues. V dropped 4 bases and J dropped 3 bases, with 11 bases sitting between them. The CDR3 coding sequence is TGTGCCAGCAGCCGTTCATCGGGGACAGATACGCAGTATTTT. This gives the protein CASSRSSGTDTQYF.

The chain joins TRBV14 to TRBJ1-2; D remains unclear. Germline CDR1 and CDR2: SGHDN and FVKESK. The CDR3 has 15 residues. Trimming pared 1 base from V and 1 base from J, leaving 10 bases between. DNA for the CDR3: TGTGCCAGCAGCCAAGCCGGATTCCTTAACTATGGCTACACCTTC. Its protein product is CASSQAGFLNYGYTF. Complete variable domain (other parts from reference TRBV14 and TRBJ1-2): EAGVTQFPSHSVIEKGQTVTLRCDPISGHDNLYWYRRVMGKEIKFLLHFVKESKQDESGMPNNRFLAERTGGTYSTLKVQPAELEDSGVYFCASSQAGFLNYGYTFGSGTRLTVV.

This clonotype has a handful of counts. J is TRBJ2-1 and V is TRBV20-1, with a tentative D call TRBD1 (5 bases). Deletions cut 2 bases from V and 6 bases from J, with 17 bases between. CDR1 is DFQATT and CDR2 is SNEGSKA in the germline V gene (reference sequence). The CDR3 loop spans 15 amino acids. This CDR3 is CSARNPRVQVNEQFF. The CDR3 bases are TGCAGTGCTAGAAACCCCAGGGTGCAAGTCAATGAGCAGTTCTTC.

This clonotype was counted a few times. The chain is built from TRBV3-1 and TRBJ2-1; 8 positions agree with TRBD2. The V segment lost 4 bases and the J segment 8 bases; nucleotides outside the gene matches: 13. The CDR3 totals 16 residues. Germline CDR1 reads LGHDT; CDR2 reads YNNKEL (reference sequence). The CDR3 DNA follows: TGTGCCAGCAGCCGATCCCTCCCCGGGACTAGGGATGAGCAGTTCTTC. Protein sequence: CASSRSLPGTRDEQFF.

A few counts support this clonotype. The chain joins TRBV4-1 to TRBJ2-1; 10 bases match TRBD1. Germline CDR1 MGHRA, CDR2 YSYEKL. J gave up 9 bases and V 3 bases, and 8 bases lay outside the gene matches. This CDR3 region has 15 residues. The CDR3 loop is CASSQPGQGRIEQFF. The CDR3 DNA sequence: TGCGCCAGCAGCCAGCCGGGACAGGGGAGAATTGAGCAGTTCTTC.

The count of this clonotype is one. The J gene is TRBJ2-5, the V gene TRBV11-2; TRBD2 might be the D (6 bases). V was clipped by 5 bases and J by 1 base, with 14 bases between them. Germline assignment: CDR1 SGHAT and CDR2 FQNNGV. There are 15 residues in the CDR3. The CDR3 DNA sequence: TGTGCCAGCAGCGGAGGCGGGACCACCCAAGAGACCCAGTACTTC. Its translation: CASSGGGTTQETQYF.

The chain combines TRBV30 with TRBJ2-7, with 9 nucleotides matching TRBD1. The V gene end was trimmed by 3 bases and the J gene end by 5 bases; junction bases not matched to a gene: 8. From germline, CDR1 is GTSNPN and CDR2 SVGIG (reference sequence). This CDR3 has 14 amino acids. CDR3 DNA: TGTGCCTGGAGGAGAGGGGACAGGGTAAACGAGCAGTACTTC. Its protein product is CAWRRGDRVNEQYF.

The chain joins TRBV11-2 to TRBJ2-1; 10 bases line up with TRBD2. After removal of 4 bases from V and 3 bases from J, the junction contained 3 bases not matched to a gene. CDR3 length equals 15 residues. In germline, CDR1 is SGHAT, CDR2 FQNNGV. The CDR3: CASSSLAGYYNEQFF. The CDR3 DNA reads TGTGCCAGCAGCTCACTAGCGGGGTACTACAATGAGCAGTTCTTC.

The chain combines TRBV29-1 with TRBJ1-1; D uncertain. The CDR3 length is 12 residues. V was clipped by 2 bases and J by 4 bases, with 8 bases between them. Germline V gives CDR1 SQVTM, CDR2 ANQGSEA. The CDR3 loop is CSVEPQGTEAFF. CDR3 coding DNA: TGCAGCGTTGAACCCCAAGGCACTGAAGCTTTCTTT.

The CDR3 loop reads CASTPSRGAGQPQHF. The CDR3 region has the DNA TGTGCCAGCACCCCCAGTCGGGGGGCCGGGCAGCCCCAGCATTTT. The V call is TRBV6-1, the J call TRBJ1-5; D is possibly TRBD1 (6 bases). The germline CDR1 and CDR2 sequences are MNHNS and SASEGT. The CDR3 totals 15 residues. V was clipped by 7 bases and J by 7 bases, with 20 bases between them.

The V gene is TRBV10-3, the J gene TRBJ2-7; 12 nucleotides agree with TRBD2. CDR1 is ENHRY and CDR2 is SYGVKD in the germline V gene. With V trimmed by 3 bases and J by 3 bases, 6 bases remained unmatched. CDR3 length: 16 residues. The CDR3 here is CAISERLAGANYEQYF. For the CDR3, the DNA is TGTGCCATCAGTGAACGACTAGCGGGAGCCAACTACGAGCAGTACTTC.